One sample yielded the 13 T cell receptor beta chains listed below, sequenced in a study of blood T cell repertoires in COVID-19. This table comes from immunoSEQ multiplex PCR, and its TCRdb copy is limited to in-frame clones, with some not included. This table has approximately 300,000 clones, approximately 86% appearing once. Input material: peripheral blood. The origin of the receptors is a man younger than 35 with active or convalescent COVID-19.

This chain uses TRBV5-1 with TRBJ2-7; 7 nucleotides agree with TRBD1. In germline, CDR1 is SGHRS, CDR2 YFSETQ. The CDR3 is 15 amino acids. The ends lost 5 bases at V and 6 bases at J; junction bases unmatched: 14. In DNA, the CDR3 is TGCGCCAGCAGACCGGGACAGCCTGGAGTTAGCGAGCAGTACTTC. Translation gives CASRPGQPGVSEQYF.

This clone occurred once. The chain carries TRBV29-1 and TRBJ2-7; TRBD1 aligns across 9 bases. The ends lost 3 bases at V and 4 bases at J; junction bases unmatched: 4. CDR1 is SQVTM, CDR2 ANQGSEA, per germline. CDR3 size: 13 residues. The CDR3 sequence: CSVEVDRGYEQYF. The CDR3 coding sequence is TGCAGCGTTGAGGTGGACAGGGGATACGAGCAGTACTTC.

The J gene is TRBJ1-6, the V gene TRBV5-1, with TRBD1 matching 7 bases. This CDR3 spans 13 amino acids. The trim removed 3 bases at V and 8 bases at J, leaving 2 bases unmatched. CDR1 SGHRS and CDR2 YFSETQ come from the germline V gene. CDR3 in amino acids: CASSSTGDSPLHF. The CDR3 nucleotides are TGCGCCAGCAGCTCCACAGGGGATTCACCCCTCCACTTT.

The V call is TRBV19, the J call TRBJ2-1, with D possibly matching TRBD1 (6 bases). The V gene lost 9 bases and the J gene lost 0 bases, with 12 bases spanning the gap. Germline lookup yields CDR1 LNHDA and CDR2 SQIVND (reference sequence). The CDR3 consists of 14 residues. CDR3 amino acids: CASGDTSSYNEQFF. The CDR3 DNA sequence: TGTGCCAGCGGGGACACCAGCTCCTACAATGAGCAGTTCTTC.

The chain couples TRBV9 to TRBJ2-3; 10 bases fit TRBD2. Germline V gives CDR1 SGDLS, CDR2 YYNGEE. CDR3 length: 18 residues. V gave up 3 bases and J gave up 0 bases; unmatched junction bases: 10. CDR3 sequence (DNA): TGTGCCAGCAGCGCTCTAGCGGGGGCACTAGGAAGCACAGATACGCAGTATTTT. This translates into CASSALAGALGSTDTQYF.

This chain joins TRBV29-1 and TRBJ2-1; D gene uncertain. Germline assignment: CDR1 SQVTM and CDR2 ANQGSEA. There are 13 residues in the CDR3. The ends were cut back, 8 bases at V and 0 bases at J, with 11 bases in the middle. The CDR3 loop is CSFTESSYNEQFF. The CDR3 nucleotides read TGCAGCTTTACGGAGAGCTCCTACAATGAGCAGTTCTTC.

The J gene is TRBJ2-1, the V gene TRBV29-1; TRBD1 is a possible D gene (5 bases). CDR3 length: 13 amino acids. V dropped 4 bases and J dropped 6 bases, with 13 bases sitting between them. CDR1 and CDR2 from the germline V gene are SQVTM and ANQGSEA. The CDR3 sequence is CSVVGVILNEQFF. The CDR3 nucleotides read TGCAGCGTTGTAGGGGTTATACTCAATGAGCAGTTCTTC.

The CDR3 spells CAKQGAHNSYEQYF. In DNA form, the CDR3 reads TGTGCCAAACAGGGGGCTCACAATTCCTACGAGCAGTACTTC. This chain links TRBV19 with TRBJ2-7; the match to TRBD1 covers 9 bases. The CDR3 length is 14 residues. Germline assignment: CDR1 LNHDA and CDR2 SQIVND (reference sequence). V shed 10 bases and J 1 base; nucleotides not matched to a gene: 8.

This chain uses TRBV7-9 with TRBJ1-5, with TRBD1 as a possible D gene (5 bases). The CDR3 has 16 amino acids. Trimming removed 0 bases from V and 2 bases from J, with 11 bases in between. Looked up from germline, CDR1 is SEHNR and CDR2 is FQNEAQ (reference sequence). CDR3 nucleotide sequence: TGTGCCAGCAGCTTAGCTCGGGGAGGGGGCAATCAGCCCCAGCATTTT. Translation gives CASSLARGGGNQPQHF.

The V gene is TRBV12-5, the J gene TRBJ2-2; D call uncertain. Trimming left V 6 bases short and J 2 bases short, with 7 bases between. Germline CDR1 reads LGHNT; CDR2 reads FRNRAP. This CDR3 is 13 amino acids long. The CDR3 nucleotides are TGTGCTAGTGGATTAGCAAACACCGGGGAGCTGTTTTTT. It is translated as CASGLANTGELFF.

The chain uses TRBV6-2 or TRBV6-3 and TRBJ1-2; 9 nucleotides agree with TRBD1. Trimming cost V 2 bases and J 0 bases; bases outside gene matches: 4. Germline V gene sequence: CDR1 MNHEY, CDR2 SVGEGT. The CDR3 loop spans 16 amino acids. The CDR3 DNA is TGTGCCAGCAGTTACCCCAGGACAGGGGCTAACTATGGCTACACCTTC. This sequence encodes CASSYPRTGANYGYTF.

CDR3 nucleotide sequence: TGTGCCAGCAGCTTAACACCGGGACAGGGGGCGAGTGAGCAGTACTTC. It codes for CASSLTPGQGASEQYF. The chain is built from TRBV11-2 and TRBJ2-7; 12 bases align to TRBD1. CDR3 length: 16 residues. Germline loops: CDR1 SGHAT, CDR2 FQNNGV. The V segment lost 2 bases and the J segment 7 bases; nucleotides outside the gene matches: 9.

The chain carries TRBV28 and TRBJ1-2; 9 bases agree with TRBD1. V trimming: 6 bases; J trimming: 2 bases; junction bases outside the gene matches: 10. CDR1 MDHEN and CDR2 SYDVKM come from the germline V gene. This CDR3 has 16 amino acids. The DNA for the CDR3 is TGTGCCAGCAGCTTCGGGCTACAGGGGGCAAACTATGGCTACACCTTC. Encoded protein: CASSFGLQGANYGYTF.